These 9 T cell receptor beta chains originate from one sample sequenced in a study of blood T cell repertoires in COVID-19. Some clones are missing from TCRdb's copy, which holds only in-frame ones; the method was immunoSEQ multiplex PCR. The sample yields 150,000 to 200,000 clones, about 86% seen once. Material for sequencing was PBMCs or T cells enriched from blood (not recorded which). The receptor source for this set is a woman aged 50 to 60 in a cohort exposed to, infected with or recovered from COVID-19 (not recorded which).

The chain uses TRBV10-3 and TRBJ1-5; 10 bases agree with TRBD1. The CDR3 sequence is 15 residues long. CDR1 is ENHRY and CDR2 is SYGVKD in the germline V gene. Trimming at V came to 10 bases and at J to 0 bases, leaving 6 bases not matched to a gene. The CDR3 bases are TGTGCCACCTCAGGGACAGGGGATAGCAATCAGCCCCAGCATTTT. This codes for CATSGTGDSNQPQHF.

The V call is TRBV6-5, the J call TRBJ2-7, with 8 positions matching TRBD1. V lost 8 bases to trimming and J lost 6 bases; unmatched junction nucleotides: 6. The CDR3 consists of 12 residues. Germline CDR1 reads MNHEY; CDR2 reads SVGAGI. CDR3 nucleotides: TGTGCCAGCCGGACAGGGATAAGCGAGCAGTACTTC. This gives the protein CASRTGISEQYF.

The chain has TRBV28 and TRBJ1-4, with D uncertain. The CDR3 is 12 residues long. Per the germline V gene, CDR1 is MDHEN and CDR2 is SYDVKM. The germline V and J ends were trimmed by 3 bases and 8 bases, with 7 bases remaining between them. CDR3 nucleotide sequence: TGTGCCAGCAGTTTGCGGGTGGAAAAACTGTTTTTT. This codes for CASSLRVEKLFF.

The chain joins TRBV9 to TRBJ1-5; tentatively, D is TRBD1 (5 bases). The CDR3 runs 15 residues. Germline loops: CDR1 SGDLS, CDR2 YYNGEE. Trimming left V 0 bases short and J 5 bases short, with 12 bases between. The CDR3 DNA follows: TGTGCCAGCAGCGTAGGGGGCCTTACTTATCAGCCCCAGCATTTT. It specifies CASSVGGLTYQPQHF. Combining the CDR3 with reference TRBV9 and TRBJ1-5 gives the whole variable domain DSGVTQTPKHLITATGQRVTLRCSPRSGDLSVYWYQQSLDQGLQFLIQYYNGEERAKGNILERFSAQQFPDLHSELNLSSLELGDSALYFCASSVGGLTYQPQHFGDGTRLSIL.

The V and J genes are TRBV3-1 (or the pseudogene TRBV3-2) and TRBJ2-7; D is unresolved. CDR3 size: 13 residues. V was shortened by 4 bases and J by 5 bases, with 12 bases between the two germline ends. Germline V lookup: CDR1 LGHDT, CDR2 YNNKEL (reference sequence). In DNA form, the CDR3 reads TGTGCCAGCAGCCGAGGTAGTTCCCACGAGCAGTACTTC. This codes for CASSRGSSHEQYF.

This clone was observed a handful of times. The V and J genes are TRBV12-3 or TRBV12-4 and TRBJ1-5; perhaps TRBD1 as D (5 bases). Trimming took 9 bases from V and 3 from J, leaving 9 bases between them. The CDR3 length is 12 residues. The CDR3 loop reads CASGGSNQPQHF. The CDR3 DNA sequence: TGTGCCAGTGGGGGGTCCAATCAGCCCCAGCATTTT.

The J gene is TRBJ1-2, the V gene TRBV7-9; 8 bases match TRBD1. The junction had 6 bases not matched to a gene; V was cut back by 0 bases and J by 6 bases. Per the germline V gene, CDR1 is SEHNR and CDR2 is FQNEAQ (reference sequence). The CDR3 extends over 15 amino acids. For the CDR3, the DNA is TGTGCCAGCAGCTTAGCTAGCCCCAGGGGGCATGGCTACACCTTC. Its protein is CASSLASPRGHGYTF.

This chain joins TRBV28 and TRBJ1-4; D gene unclear. Germline V gene data show CDR1 as MDHEN and CDR2 as SYDVKM. The CDR3 extends over 12 amino acids. V was trimmed by 3 bases and J by 8 bases, leaving 7 bases between them. CDR3 sequence reads: CASSFMREKLFF. CDR3 sequence (DNA): TGTGCCAGCAGTTTTATGAGGGAAAAACTGTTTTTT.

This sequence joins TRBV6-5 and TRBJ2-7; possibly TRBD2 for D (6 bases). The V and J ends lost 6 bases and 0 bases respectively, with 15 bases between them. The CDR3 has 15 amino acids. The germline gives CDR1 MNHEY, CDR2 SVGAGI. The CDR3 DNA reads TGTGCCAGCAGGGCCTATGTGACTAGCTCCTACGAGCAGTACTTC. Its protein is CASRAYVTSSYEQYF.